This passage covers 16 T cell receptor beta chains from one sample sequenced in a study of cytomegalovirus exposure and HLA in healthy donors. Clones were read by immunoSEQ multiplex PCR, and TCRdb kept only the in-frame ones, dropping some. Of about 130,000 clones in the sample, 85% to 90% were seen once. Sequenced sample: PBMCs. Receptor source: a woman in her late teens or twenties in good health and CMV-seronegative.

J is TRBJ1-1 and V is TRBV19; TRBD1 aligns across 10 bases. CDR3 length equals 15 residues. Trimming took 10 bases from V and 4 from J; bases not matched to a gene: 12. Germline assignment: CDR1 LNHDA and CDR2 SQIVND (reference sequence). CDR3 DNA sequence: TGTGCCACCTCGAACAGGGACAGGGGAAGCACTGAAGCTTTCTTT. This translates into CATSNRDRGSTEAFF.

The rearrangement joins TRBV13 to TRBJ1-2; D uncertain. V was shortened by 5 bases and J by 7 bases, with 17 bases between the two germline ends. Germline V gene sequence: CDR1 PRHDT, CDR2 FYEKMQ (reference sequence). The CDR3 runs to 14 residues. The CDR3, as DNA: TGTGCCAGCAGCCCAAAAACGCGGATGGTTGGCTACACCTTC. This translates into CASSPKTRMVGYTF.

This clone has more than one count but fewer than ten. This chain joins TRBV6-4 and TRBJ2-7, with 7 bases that match TRBD2. Germline-derived CDR1 and CDR2 are MRHNA and SNTAGT. The CDR3 runs 12 residues. V shed 9 bases, J shed 2 bases, and the junction held 4 bases outside the gene matches. CDR3 protein: CARQRGAYEQYF. In DNA, the CDR3 is TGTGCCAGACAGCGGGGTGCCTACGAGCAGTACTTC.

The CDR3 DNA sequence: TGCGCCAGCAGTGAGATGGCGGGGGTGAACACTGAAGCTTTCTTT. It yields the protein CASSEMAGVNTEAFF. The chain carries TRBV10-1 and TRBJ1-1; D is perhaps TRBD1 (5 bases). Germline values: CDR1 WNHNN, CDR2 SYGVQD (reference sequence). Trimming removed 2 bases from V and 0 bases from J, with 10 bases in between. This CDR3 contains 15 residues.

V usage is TRBV5-1 and J usage is TRBJ2-5; 14 bases match TRBD2. The germline CDR1 and CDR2 sequences are SGHRS and YFSETQ. This CDR3 is 18 amino acids long. The trim removed 4 bases at V and 2 bases at J, leaving 10 bases unmatched. CDR3 in amino acids: CASSRIGTSGGMQETQYF. The CDR3 bases are TGCGCCAGCAGCCGAATCGGGACTAGCGGGGGAATGCAAGAGACCCAGTACTTC.

This chain uses TRBV4-1 with TRBJ1-1, with 7 bases identical to TRBD1. V was pared by 1 base and J by 5 bases, with 10 bases of the junction left unmatched. CDR1 is MGHRA, CDR2 YSYEKL, per germline. The CDR3 runs to 16 residues. For the CDR3, the DNA is TGCGCCAGCAGCCAAGTGGTGTTGACAGGGACGACTGAAGCTTTCTTT. Protein sequence: CASSQVVLTGTTEAFF.

The chain's CDR3 is CASSVSGGDTEAFF. In DNA form, the CDR3 reads TGTGCCAGCAGCGTCTCAGGGGGAGACACTGAAGCTTTCTTT. The chain combines TRBV9 with TRBJ1-1, with 7 bases fitting TRBD1. The ends lost 2 bases at V and 3 bases at J; junction bases unmatched: 4. Per germline, CDR1 SGDLS and CDR2 YYNGEE. This CDR3 is built from 14 residues. Combining the CDR3 with reference TRBV9 and TRBJ1-1 gives the whole variable domain DSGVTQTPKHLITATGQRVTLRCSPRSGDLSVYWYQQSLDQGLQFLIQYYNGEERAKGNILERFSAQQFPDLHSELNLSSLELGDSALYFCASSVSGGDTEAFFGQGTRLTVV.

The DNA of the CDR3 is TGTGCCAGCAGCTCGGACAGGCTCGGCACTGAAGCTTTCTTT. It encodes CASSSDRLGTEAFF. The chain is built from TRBV11-1 and TRBJ1-1; 7 bases agree with TRBD1. V dropped 4 bases and J dropped 4; count of bases not matched to a gene: 6. The CDR3 has 14 amino acids. The germline V gene has CDR1 SGHAT and CDR2 FQDESV (reference sequence).

CDR3 bases: TGTGCCAGTAGTATAGGAGGGGGTCCTAGGAAAACTGAAGCTTTCTTT. Protein: CASSIGGGPRKTEAFF. The rearrangement joins TRBV19 to TRBJ1-1; D is possibly TRBD1 (6 bases). Deletions cut 1 base from V and 5 bases from J, with 17 bases between. Per the germline V gene, CDR1 is LNHDA and CDR2 is SQIVND (reference sequence). There are 16 residues in the CDR3.

The chain employs TRBV6-6 and TRBJ2-7; TRBD2 is a possible D gene (6 bases). Germline-derived CDR1 and CDR2 are MNHNY and SVGAGI (reference sequence). V lost 10 bases, J lost 6 bases, and 16 bases lay in between. The CDR3 extends over 12 amino acids. CDR3 loop: CATRGYSGEQYF. The CDR3 nucleotides are TGTGCCACCCGGGGGTACTCGGGCGAGCAGTACTTC.

V is TRBV6-6 and J is TRBJ1-6; TRBD1 aligns across 10 bases. J gave up 6 bases and V 7 bases, and 3 bases lay outside the gene matches. The germline gives CDR1 MNHNY, CDR2 SVGAGI (reference sequence). This CDR3 has 14 amino acids. The CDR3 region is CASTWDRGNSPLHF. The CDR3 nucleotides are TGTGCCAGCACCTGGGACAGGGGTAATTCACCCCTCCACTTT.

The sample holds one count of this clone. The V call is TRBV7-6, the J call TRBJ1-5, with a weak D call TRBD1 (5 bases). The CDR3 is 14 amino acids. Germline V lookup: CDR1 SGHVS, CDR2 FNYEAQ. The V and J ends lost 5 bases and 6 bases respectively, with 14 bases between them. This CDR3 reads CASSRYAGVQPQHF. The DNA for the CDR3 is TGTGCCAGCAGCCGTTATGCGGGGGTTCAGCCCCAGCATTTT.

The chain is built from TRBV19 and TRBJ2-7; 13 nucleotides align to TRBD2. Germline V CDR1 and CDR2: LNHDA, SQIVND (reference sequence). With V trimmed by 0 bases and J by 2 bases, 1 base remained unmatched. The CDR3 has 16 residues. CDR3 protein: CASSIDGLAGAYEQYF. The DNA of the CDR3 is TGTGCCAGTAGTATAGATGGACTAGCGGGAGCCTACGAGCAGTACTTC. Complete variable domain (other parts from reference TRBV19 and TRBJ2-7): DGGITQSPKYLFRKEGQNVTLSCEQNLNHDAMYWYRQDPGQGLRLIYYSQIVNDFQKGDIAEGYSVSREKKESFPLTVTSAQKNPTAFYLCASSIDGLAGAYEQYFGPGTRLTVT.

This clone was counted once. The chain links TRBV11-2 to TRBJ2-7; 9 bases fit TRBD2. This CDR3 comprises 15 residues. Germline loops: CDR1 SGHAT, CDR2 FQNNGV. Losses at the gene ends were 1 base for V and 2 bases for J; bases not matched to a gene: 3. CDR3: CASSLAGGGAYEQYF. The CDR3 DNA is TGTGCCAGCAGCTTAGCGGGCGGGGGGGCCTACGAGCAGTACTTC.

The J gene is TRBJ1-1, the V gene TRBV7-9; possible D gene TRBD1, 5 bases. This CDR3 is 13 amino acids long. Germline V gene sequence: CDR1 SEHNR, CDR2 FQNEAQ (reference sequence). V was shortened by 3 bases and J by 2 bases, with 7 bases between the two germline ends. The CDR3, as DNA: TGTGCCAGCAGCTTCAGGGTTAACACTGAAGCTTTCTTT. This gives the protein CASSFRVNTEAFF.

This clone came up once. V usage is TRBV10-3 and J usage is TRBJ1-1; 7 nucleotides line up with TRBD1. The length of the CDR3 is 12 residues. Germline CDR1 is ENHRY and CDR2 is SYGVKD. V trimming: 6 bases; J trimming: 6 bases; junction bases outside the gene matches: 4. The CDR3 region is CAIRETGSEAFF. CDR3 DNA sequence: TGTGCCATCAGGGAGACAGGGTCTGAAGCTTTCTTT.